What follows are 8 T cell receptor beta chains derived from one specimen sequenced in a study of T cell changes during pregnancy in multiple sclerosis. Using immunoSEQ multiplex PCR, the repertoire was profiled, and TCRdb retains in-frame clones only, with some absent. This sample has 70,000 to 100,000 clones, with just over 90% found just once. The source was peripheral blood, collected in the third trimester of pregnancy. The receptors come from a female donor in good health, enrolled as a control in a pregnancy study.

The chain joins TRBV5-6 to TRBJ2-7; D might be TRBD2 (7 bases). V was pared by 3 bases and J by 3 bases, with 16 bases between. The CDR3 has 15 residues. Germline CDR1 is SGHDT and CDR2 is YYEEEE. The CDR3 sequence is CASSYWGGENYEQYF. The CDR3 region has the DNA TGTGCCAGCAGCTACTGGGGGGGCGAGAACTACGAGCAGTACTTC.

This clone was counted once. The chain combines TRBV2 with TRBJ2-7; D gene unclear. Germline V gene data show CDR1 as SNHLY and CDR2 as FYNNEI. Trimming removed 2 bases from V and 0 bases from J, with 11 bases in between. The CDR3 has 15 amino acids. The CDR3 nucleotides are TGTGCCAGCAGTGAACCGGGTCTCTTCTCCTACGAGCAGTACTTC. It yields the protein CASSEPGLFSYEQYF.

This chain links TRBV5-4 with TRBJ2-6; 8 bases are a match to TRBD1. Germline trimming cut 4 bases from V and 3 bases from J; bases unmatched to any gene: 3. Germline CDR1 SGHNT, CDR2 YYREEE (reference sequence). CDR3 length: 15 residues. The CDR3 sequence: CASSTQGDGANVLTF. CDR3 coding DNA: TGTGCCAGCAGCACACAGGGGGATGGGGCCAACGTCCTGACTTTC.

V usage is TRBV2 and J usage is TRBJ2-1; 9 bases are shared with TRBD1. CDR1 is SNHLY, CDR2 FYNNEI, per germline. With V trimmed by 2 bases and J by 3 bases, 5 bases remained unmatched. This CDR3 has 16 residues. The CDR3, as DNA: TGTGCCAGCAGTGAACTAGGACAGGGGATCTACAATGAGCAGTTCTTC. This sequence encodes CASSELGQGIYNEQFF.

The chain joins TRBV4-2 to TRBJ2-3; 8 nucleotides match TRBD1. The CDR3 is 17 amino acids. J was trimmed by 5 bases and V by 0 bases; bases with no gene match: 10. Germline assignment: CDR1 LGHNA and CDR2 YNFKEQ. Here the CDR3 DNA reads TGTGCCAGCAGCCAAGACTATAGGACAGGGCTTATAGATACGCAGTATTTT. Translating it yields CASSQDYRTGLIDTQYF.

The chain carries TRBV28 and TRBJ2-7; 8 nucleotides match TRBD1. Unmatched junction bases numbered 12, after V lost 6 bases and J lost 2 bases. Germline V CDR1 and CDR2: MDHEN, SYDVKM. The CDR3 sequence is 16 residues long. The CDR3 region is CASSPSNGQGAYEQYF. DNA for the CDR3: TGTGCCAGCAGCCCGTCAAATGGACAGGGTGCCTACGAGCAGTACTTC.

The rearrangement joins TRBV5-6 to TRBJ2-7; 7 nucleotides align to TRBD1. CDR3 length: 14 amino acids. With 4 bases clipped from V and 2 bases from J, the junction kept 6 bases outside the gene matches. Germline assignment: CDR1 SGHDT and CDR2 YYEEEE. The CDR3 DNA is TGTGCCAGCAGCAGCGACAGGGCCCCCTACGAGCAGTACTTC. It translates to CASSSDRAPYEQYF.

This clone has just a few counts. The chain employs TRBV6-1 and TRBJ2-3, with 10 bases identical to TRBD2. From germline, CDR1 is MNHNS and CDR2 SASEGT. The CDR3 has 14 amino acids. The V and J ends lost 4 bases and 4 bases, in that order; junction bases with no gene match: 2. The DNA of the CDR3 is TGTGCCAGCAGTGGGGGACTAGCGTCAGATACGCAGTATTTT. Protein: CASSGGLASDTQYF.